The entry below gives a single T cell receptor (beta chain) sequence along with its context. Its antigen is not known. Chemo-refractory metastatic non-small-cell lung cancer patients received focal radiation with ipilimumab CTLA-4 blockade. The data were obtained in a study of radiotherapy plus CTLA-4 blockade in lung cancer. Study results and caveats: Some TCR clones had been derived from tumors. These clones expanded in peripheral blood after radiotherapy plus ipilimumab. Early blood T cell clone dynamics, with interferon-beta, were reported to best predict response.

Sequenced by immunoSEQ multiplex PCR; TCRdb stores in-frame clones only, minus some. The table has tens of thousands of clones, approximately 84% seen once. V gave up 7 bases and J gave up 0 bases, with 12 bases separating them. The CDR3 loop spans 15 amino acids. Germline CDR1 reads MNHNS; CDR2 reads SASEGT. This chain links TRBV6-1 with TRBJ2-2; a weak D match, TRBD1 (5 bases). The TCR sequence derives from a human donor with non-small cell lung cancer whose response to radiotherapy plus ipilimumab could not be evaluated. This material consisted of peripheral blood, taken from a patient treated with radiotherapy plus ipilimumab. CDR3 nucleotide sequence: TGTGCCAGCATCAGACAGCGCCCGAACACCGGGGAGCTGTTTTTT. Translated, it gives CASIRQRPNTGELFF.